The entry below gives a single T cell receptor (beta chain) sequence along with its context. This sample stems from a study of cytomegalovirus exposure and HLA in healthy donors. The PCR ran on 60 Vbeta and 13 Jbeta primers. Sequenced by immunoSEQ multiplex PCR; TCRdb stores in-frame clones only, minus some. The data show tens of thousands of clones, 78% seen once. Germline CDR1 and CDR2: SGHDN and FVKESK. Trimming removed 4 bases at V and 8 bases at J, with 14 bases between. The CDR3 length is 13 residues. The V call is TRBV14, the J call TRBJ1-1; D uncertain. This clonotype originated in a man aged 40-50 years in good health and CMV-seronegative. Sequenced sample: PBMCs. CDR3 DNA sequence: TGTGCCAGCAGCCCCCTGAGCGCTCCCGAAGCTTTCTTT. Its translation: CASSPLSAPEAFF.